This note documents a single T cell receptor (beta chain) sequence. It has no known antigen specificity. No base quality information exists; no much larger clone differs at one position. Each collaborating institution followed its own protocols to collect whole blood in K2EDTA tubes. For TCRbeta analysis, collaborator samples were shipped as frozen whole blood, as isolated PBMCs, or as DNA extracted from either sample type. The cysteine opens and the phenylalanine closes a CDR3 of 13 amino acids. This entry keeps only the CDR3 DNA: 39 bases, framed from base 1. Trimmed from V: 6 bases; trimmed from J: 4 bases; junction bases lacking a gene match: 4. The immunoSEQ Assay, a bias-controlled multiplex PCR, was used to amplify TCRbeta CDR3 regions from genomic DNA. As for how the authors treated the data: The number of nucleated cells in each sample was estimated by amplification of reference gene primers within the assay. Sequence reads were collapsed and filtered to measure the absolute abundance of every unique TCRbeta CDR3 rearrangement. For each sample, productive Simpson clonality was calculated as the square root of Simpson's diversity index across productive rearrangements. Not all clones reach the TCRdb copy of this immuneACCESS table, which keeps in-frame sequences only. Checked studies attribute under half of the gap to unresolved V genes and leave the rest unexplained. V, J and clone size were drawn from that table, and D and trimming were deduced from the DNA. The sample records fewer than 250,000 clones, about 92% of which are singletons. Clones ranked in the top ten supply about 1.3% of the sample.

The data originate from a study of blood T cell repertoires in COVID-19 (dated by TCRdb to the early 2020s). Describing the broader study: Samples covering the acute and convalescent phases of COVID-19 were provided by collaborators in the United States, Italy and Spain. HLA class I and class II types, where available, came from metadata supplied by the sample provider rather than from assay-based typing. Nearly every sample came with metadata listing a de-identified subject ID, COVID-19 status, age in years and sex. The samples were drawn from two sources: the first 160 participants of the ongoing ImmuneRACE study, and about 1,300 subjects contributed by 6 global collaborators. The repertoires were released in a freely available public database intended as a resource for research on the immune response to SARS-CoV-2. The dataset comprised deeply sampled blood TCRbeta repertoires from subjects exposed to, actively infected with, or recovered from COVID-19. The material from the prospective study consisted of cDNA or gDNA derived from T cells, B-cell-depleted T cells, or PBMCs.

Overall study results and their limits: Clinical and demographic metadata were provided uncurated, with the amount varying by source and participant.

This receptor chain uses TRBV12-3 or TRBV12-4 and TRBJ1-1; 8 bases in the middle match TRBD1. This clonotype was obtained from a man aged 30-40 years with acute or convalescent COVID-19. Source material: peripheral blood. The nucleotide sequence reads TGTGCCAGCAGCCGACAGGGGATCACTGAAGCTTTCTTT. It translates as CASSRQGITEAFF.